This entry lists 28 T cell receptor beta chains sequenced from one sample in a study of shared clonotypes between healthy human individuals (dated by TCRdb to the early 2020s). For the CD8 naive samples, CD45RO-negative cells were positively selected for CCR7, yielding a CD45RA+CCR7+ population from which TemRA cells were excluded. The receptor library was made with the immunoSEQ multiplex PCR assay. The immuneACCESS repertoire file appears here via TCRdb, limited to in-frame rearrangements. These files lack a portion of the clones; in checked studies, under half of the deficit traces to unresolved V genes, and the cause of the others is not known. This sample is represented by around 700,000 clones; 92% of them were singletons. The ten largest make up roughly 24% of the sample. The material sequenced was naive CD8+ T cells sorted from blood. What this sample's cell subset or site label stands for: CD45RA+CCR7+. The receptors here all came from a man aged 25 to 40 in good health.

V is TRBV7-9 and J is TRBJ2-7, with unresolved D. This CDR3 spans 17 amino acids. Germline V gene sequence: CDR1 SEHNR, CDR2 FQNEAQ (reference sequence). V lost 0 bases and J 1 base, leaving 16 bases between the germline ends. The CDR3 bases are TGTGCCAGCAGCTTAGCGCTAGGCCACGGTGAATCCTACGAGCAGTACTTC. Its translation: CASSLALGHGESYEQYF.

This rearrangement joins TRBV28 to TRBJ2-7; D may match TRBD1 or TRBD2 (7 bases each). Germline V CDR1 and CDR2: MDHEN, SYDVKM. With 3 bases removed from V and 1 base from J, the gap between germline ends came to 13 bases. The length of the CDR3 is 15 residues. CDR3 amino acids: CASSFRQGGSYEQYF. For the CDR3, the DNA is TGTGCCAGCAGTTTTCGGCAGGGGGGGTCCTACGAGCAGTACTTC.

This chain joins TRBV5-6 and TRBJ2-5; perhaps D is TRBD1 or TRBD2 (5 bases each). The CDR3 sequence is 15 residues long. With 5 bases removed from V and 4 bases from J, the gap between germline ends came to 18 bases. The germline V gene has CDR1 SGHDT and CDR2 YYEEEE. In DNA, the CDR3 is TGTGCCAGCAGGGGGGTAGGGCCCTTGGCAGAGACCCAGTACTTC. Its translation is CASRGVGPLAETQYF.

The CDR3 sequence is CASSQERGLDEQYF. The CDR3 bases are TGTGCCAGCAGCCAAGAACGGGGCTTGGATGAGCAGTACTTC. The chain carries TRBV4-2 and TRBJ2-7; either TRBD1 or TRBD2 may fit D (5 bases each). The CDR3 has 14 residues. CDR1 is LGHNA, CDR2 YNFKEQ, per germline. The V end was cut by 0 bases, the J end by 7 bases, with 13 bases between.

This chain joins TRBV2 and TRBJ2-7; D might be TRBD2 (5 bases). The CDR3 extends over 14 amino acids. Deletions cut 11 bases from V and 0 bases from J, with 17 bases between. The V gene's germline CDR1 is SNHLY and CDR2 FYNNEI. The chain's CDR3 is CAAQVEETSYEQYF. The CDR3 DNA is TGTGCCGCTCAGGTGGAGGAGACCTCCTACGAGCAGTACTTC.

This sequence joins TRBV6-5 and TRBJ1-2; tentative D call: TRBD1 (5 bases). CDR3 length equals 16 residues. The V end lost 0 bases, the J end lost 7 bases, and 18 bases lay between the germline ends. Per germline, CDR1 MNHEY and CDR2 SVGAGI. This CDR3 is CASSYSFPAVGVGYTF. CDR3 DNA sequence: TGTGCCAGCAGTTACTCGTTTCCAGCGGTGGGGGTTGGCTACACCTTC.

The rearrangement joins TRBV7-9 to TRBJ2-4; no definite D call. V was trimmed by 5 bases and J by 0 bases, leaving 8 bases between them. From germline, CDR1 is SEHNR and CDR2 FQNEAQ (reference sequence). The CDR3 has 14 amino acids. The CDR3 sequence: CASSLTIAKNIQYF. In nucleotides, the CDR3 is TGTGCCAGCAGCCTAACAATAGCCAAAAACATTCAGTACTTC.

The V call is TRBV7-2, the J call TRBJ2-7; D remains unclear. This CDR3 spans 15 amino acids. V gave up 1 base and J gave up 0 bases, with 10 bases separating them. From germline, CDR1 is SGHTA and CDR2 FQGNSA. In DNA form, the CDR3 reads TGTGCCAGCAGCTTAGAGGCAGGAACCTCCTACGAGCAGTACTTC. This gives the protein CASSLEAGTSYEQYF. Drawing the rest from reference TRBV7-2 and TRBJ2-7, the complete variable domain is GAGVSQSPSNKVTEKGKDVELRCDPISGHTALYWYRQSLGQGLEFLIYFQGNSAPDKSGLPSDRFSAERTGGSVSTLTIQRTQQEDSAVYLCASSLEAGTSYEQYFGPGTRLTVT.

The rearrangement joins TRBV5-1 to TRBJ1-1, with unresolved D. This CDR3 has 17 residues. Germline V gene sequence: CDR1 SGHRS, CDR2 YFSETQ. V dropped 1 base and J dropped 1 base, with 17 bases sitting between them. CDR3 sequence (DNA): TGCGCCAGCAGCTTGACATGGAGGAACCTAGGGAACACTGAAGCTTTCTTT. It codes for CASSLTWRNLGNTEAFF. The full variable domain, rest sourced from reference TRBV5-1 and TRBJ1-1, is KAGVTQTPRYLIKTRGQQVTLSCSPISGHRSVSWYQQTPGQGLQFLFEYFSETQRNKGNFPGRFSGRQFSNSRSEMNVSTLELGDSALYLCASSLTWRNLGNTEAFFGQGTRLTVV.

V is TRBV4-3 and J is TRBJ1-1, with D uncertain. CDR3 length equals 16 residues. The V end lost 0 bases, the J end lost 0 bases, and 11 bases lay between the germline ends. CDR1 LGHNA and CDR2 YSLEER come from the germline V gene. CDR3 nucleotide sequence: TGCGCCAGCAGCCAAGATCAAACAGCCGTGAACACTGAAGCTTTCTTT. It specifies CASSQDQTAVNTEAFF.

The chain links TRBV4-1 to TRBJ2-1; tentative D call: TRBD2 (5 bases). Germline V gene data show CDR1 as MGHRA and CDR2 as YSYEKL. The CDR3 contains 15 residues. V was cut by 4 bases and J by 5 bases, with 15 bases left in between. The CDR3 coding sequence is TGCGCCAGCAGCCCGGCCCCGGGGAATAACAATGAGCAGTTCTTC. Its protein is CASSPAPGNNNEQFF.

The genes are TRBV1 and TRBJ2-7; the table calls TRBD1, which could not be checked here. TRBV1 is deemed a pseudogene. The CDR3 has 17 amino acids. The CDR3 spells CTSSQKPGTGSSYEQYF. The CDR3 coding sequence is TGCACCAGCAGCCAGAAGCCCGGGACAGGGAGCTCCTACGAGCAGTACTTC.

The chain couples TRBV5-1 to TRBJ2-7, with 12 bases aligning to TRBD1. CDR1 is SGHRS, CDR2 YFSETQ, per germline. The CDR3 length is 15 residues. The junction had 8 bases not matched to a gene; V was cut back by 6 bases and J by 4 bases. The CDR3 nucleotides read TGCGCCAGCACCCGGTGGGACAGGGGGCAATACGAGCAGTACTTC. The encoded protein is CASTRWDRGQYEQYF.

The CDR3 spells CASSQDRTGNWENIQYF. CDR3 in DNA: TGCGCCAGCAGCCAAGATCGTACAGGGAATTGGGAAAACATTCAGTACTTC. V usage is TRBV4-1 and J usage is TRBJ2-4; possible D gene TRBD1, 6 bases. CDR1 MGHRA and CDR2 YSYEKL come from the germline V gene. CDR3 length: 17 amino acids. V lost 0 bases, J lost 5 bases, and 17 bases lay in between.

The J gene is TRBJ2-2, the V gene TRBV9; 7 bases map to TRBD2. The length of the CDR3 is 15 residues. Trimming removed 3 bases from V and 2 bases from J; junction bases left unmatched: 4. CDR1 is SGDLS and CDR2 is YYNGEE in the germline V gene. CDR3 coding DNA: TGTGCCAGCAGCGGGGGGAGGGCTAACACCGGGGAGCTGTTTTTT. It translates to CASSGGRANTGELFF.

This clone was recorded only once. The rearrangement uses TRBV15 and TRBJ2-5; TRBD1 is a possible D gene (6 bases). With 0 bases removed from V and 6 bases from J, the gap between germline ends came to 17 bases. Looked up from germline, CDR1 is LNHNV and CDR2 is YYDKDF (reference sequence). This CDR3 spans 16 amino acids. The CDR3 nucleotides read TGTGCCACCAGCAGAGATCGGGTACAGGGAATAAAGACCCAGTACTTC. It translates to CATSRDRVQGIKTQYF.

The chain carries TRBV29-1 and TRBJ2-3, with D possibly being TRBD1 or TRBD2 (5 bases each). Germline V CDR1 and CDR2: SQVTM, ANQGSEA. CDR3 length: 18 amino acids. Trimming pared 2 bases from V and 0 bases from J, leaving 21 bases between. CDR3 protein: CSVELWVSRETSTDTQYF. The CDR3 DNA reads TGCAGCGTTGAATTGTGGGTCTCCAGGGAGACTAGCACAGATACGCAGTATTTT.

The chain joins TRBV11-2 to TRBJ2-1; TRBD2 agrees at 8 bases. Germline V lookup: CDR1 SGHAT, CDR2 FQNNGV. This CDR3 comprises 18 residues. V lost 0 bases and J lost 1; bases outside the gene matches: 8. CDR3 sequence reads: CASSLDVPGGLSYNEQFF. The DNA of the CDR3 is TGTGCCAGCAGCTTAGATGTACCGGGAGGGTTGTCCTACAATGAGCAGTTCTTC.

The chain couples TRBV6-6 to TRBJ2-3; the D gene could be TRBD1 or TRBD2 (5 bases each). The V gene's germline CDR1 is MNHNY and CDR2 SVGAGI (reference sequence). V lost 9 bases to trimming and J lost 3 bases, with 19 bases between them. The length of the CDR3 is 15 residues. The CDR3 DNA sequence: TGTGCCAGTGACCAGCTGGGACCATTTACAGATACGCAGTATTTT. Its translation: CASDQLGPFTDTQYF.

The V gene is TRBV19, the J gene TRBJ2-1; unclear D gene. CDR3 length equals 11 residues. Deletions cut 7 bases from V and 5 bases from J, with 6 bases between. Per germline, CDR1 LNHDA and CDR2 SQIVND (reference sequence). The CDR3 DNA reads TGTGCCAGTACTTATAACAATGAGCAGTTCTTC. This gives the protein CASTYNNEQFF.

V usage is TRBV28 and J usage is TRBJ1-5; no firm D call. Germline CDR1 is MDHEN and CDR2 is SYDVKM. V gave up 5 bases and J gave up 1 base, with 12 bases separating them. The CDR3 spans 15 residues. The CDR3 spells CASSLTRLSNQPQHF. In nucleotides, the CDR3 is TGTGCCAGCAGTCTCACGAGACTGAGCAATCAGCCCCAGCATTTT.

The chain couples TRBV7-9 to TRBJ1-2, with TRBD1 matching 7 bases. V dropped 3 bases and J dropped 7; count of bases not matched to a gene: 14. This CDR3 spans 16 amino acids. Germline V gives CDR1 SEHNR, CDR2 FQNEAQ (reference sequence). CDR3 loop: CASSLPSTGSDGGYTF. Written as DNA, the CDR3 is TGTGCCAGCAGCTTGCCCTCGACAGGGAGTGATGGTGGCTACACCTTC. Using reference TRBV7-9 and TRBJ1-2 for the parts outside the CDR3, the full variable domain is DTGVSQNPRHKITKRGQNVTFRCDPISEHNRLYWYRQTLGQGPEFLTYFQNEAQLEKSRLLSDRFSAERPKGSFSTLEIQRTEQGDSAMYLCASSLPSTGSDGGYTFGSGTRLTVV.

The chain joins TRBV15 to TRBJ2-1, with D unclear. Per germline, CDR1 LNHNV and CDR2 YYDKDF (reference sequence). Trimming left V 0 bases short and J 6 bases short, with 6 bases between. This CDR3 has 13 residues. The CDR3 protein is CATSREPTNEQFF. The CDR3 DNA is TGTGCCACCAGCAGAGAACCCACCAATGAGCAGTTCTTC.

The chain couples TRBV4-1 to TRBJ2-3, with D unclear. This CDR3 has 12 residues. Deletions cut 3 bases from V and 5 bases from J, with 6 bases between. Germline V lookup: CDR1 MGHRA, CDR2 YSYEKL. For the CDR3, the DNA is TGCGCCAGCAGCCAGAATGGAGATACGCAGTATTTT. It codes for CASSQNGDTQYF.

A single count supports this clone. V gene TRBV4-1 combines with J gene TRBJ1-1; D is uncertain. Germline CDR1 reads MGHRA; CDR2 reads YSYEKL. This CDR3 is 12 amino acids long. Trimming removed 5 bases at V and 0 bases at J, with 4 bases between. The CDR3 loop reads CASSYMNTEAFF. In nucleotides, the CDR3 is TGCGCCAGCAGCTATATGAACACTGAAGCTTTCTTT.

The V and J genes are TRBV5-6 and TRBJ2-1; either TRBD1 or TRBD2 may supply D (5 bases each). Germline V gene data show CDR1 as SGHDT and CDR2 as YYEEEE. CDR3 length: 15 residues. Deletions cut 4 bases from V and 5 bases from J, with 16 bases between. This CDR3 reads CASSRPWDRDNEQFF. The DNA for the CDR3 is TGTGCCAGCAGCCGACCGTGGGACCGAGACAATGAGCAGTTCTTC.

V usage is TRBV5-5 and J usage is TRBJ2-7; D is uncertain. Trimming cost V 4 bases and J 4 bases, with 6 bases left between them. The germline V gene has CDR1 SGHKS and CDR2 YYEKEE (reference sequence). This CDR3 region has 11 residues. The CDR3, as DNA: TGTGCCAGCAGCCACCAGTACGAGCAGTACTTC. This codes for CASSHQYEQYF.

V usage is TRBV9 and J usage is TRBJ2-1; possible D gene TRBD2, 6 bases. Deletions cut 4 bases from V and 3 bases from J, with 11 bases between. Germline V CDR1 and CDR2: SGDLS, YYNGEE. CDR3 length: 14 amino acids. The CDR3 sequence is CASSPSGSYNEQFF. DNA for the CDR3: TGTGCCAGCAGCCCGTCCGGGAGCTACAATGAGCAGTTCTTC.